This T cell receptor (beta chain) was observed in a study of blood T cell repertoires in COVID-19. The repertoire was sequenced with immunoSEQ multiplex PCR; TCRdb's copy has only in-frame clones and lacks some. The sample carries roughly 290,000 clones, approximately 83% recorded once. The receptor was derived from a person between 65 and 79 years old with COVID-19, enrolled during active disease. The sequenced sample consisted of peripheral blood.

CDR3 nucleotide sequence: TGTGCCAGCAGCTTCGTAGGACAGATCATTGAAGCTTTCTTT. Translated, it gives CASSFVGQIIEAFF. The chain carries TRBV7-9 and TRBJ1-1, with TRBD1 as a possible D gene (6 bases). V was trimmed by 3 bases and J by 7 bases, leaving 15 bases between them. The CDR3 is 14 amino acids. From germline, CDR1 is SEHNR and CDR2 FQNEAQ (reference sequence).